Shown below are 6 T cell receptor beta chains from a single sample sequenced in a study of response to subunit inactivated influenza vaccine. MiXCR, run by TCRdb on the RT-PCR reads, gives a single entry per CDR3 protein. This sample carries hundreds of thousands of distinct CDR3 sequences, 13% to 15% of them seen once, and the ten largest clones take 7.5% to 8%. Specimen: PBMCs from blood, collected around 15 days before vaccination. The receptors come from a man aged 50-60 years who received an inactivated influenza vaccine.

The genes are TRBV7-2 and TRBJ2-2; TRBD2 matches at 10 bases. There are 14 residues in the CDR3. The V segment lost 7 bases and the J segment 8 bases; nucleotides outside the gene matches: 7. From germline, CDR1 is SGHTA and CDR2 FQGNSA. CDR3 sequence reads: CASNPGTSVGELFF. The CDR3 DNA sequence: TGTGCCAGCAACCCAGGGACTAGCGTGGGGGAGCTGTTTTTT.

The chain is built from TRBV6-5 and TRBJ2-1, with 11 nucleotides matching TRBD1. Germline V gene lookup returns CDR1 MNHEY and CDR2 SVGAGI. The CDR3 spans 16 residues. V shed 0 bases, J shed 9 bases, and the junction held 7 bases outside the gene matches. CDR3 amino acids: CASSYSGGTGGFEQFF. The CDR3, as DNA: TGTGCCAGCAGTTACTCGGGGGGGACAGGGGGGTTTGAGCAGTTCTTC.

This clonotype was seen only a few times. V is TRBV6-1 and J is TRBJ2-2; 8 nucleotides match TRBD1. V was pared by 6 bases and J by 5 bases, with 5 bases of the junction left unmatched. CDR1 is MNHNS and CDR2 is SASEGT in the germline V gene. This CDR3 contains 14 residues. The DNA for the CDR3 is TGTGCCAGCAGGCCGGACAGGGAGACCGGGGAGCTGTTTTTT. This translates into CASRPDRETGELFF.

V usage is TRBV10-3 and J usage is TRBJ2-5, with TRBD2 matching over 11 bases. Per germline, CDR1 ENHRY and CDR2 SYGVKD. After removal of 7 bases from V and 5 bases from J, the junction contained 9 bases not matched to a gene. This CDR3 has 15 amino acids. In DNA, the CDR3 is TGTGCCATCACCGAAACTAGCGGGGGTCTGGAGACCCAGTACTTC. This sequence encodes CAITETSGGLETQYF.

This clonotype showed up just a few times. V gene TRBV27 combines with J gene TRBJ1-1; weak D call: TRBD1 (6 bases). This CDR3 has 17 amino acids. V lost 2 bases to trimming and J lost 2 bases, with 18 bases between them. Germline loops: CDR1 MNHEY, CDR2 SMNVEV (reference sequence). The CDR3 DNA follows: TGTGCCAGCAGTTTAACCCTCCCGGGGGCCCTCAACACTGAAGCTTTCTTT. It specifies CASSLTLPGALNTEAFF.

This clonotype occurred a few times. The chain joins TRBV12-3 or TRBV12-4 to TRBJ2-6; the D call may be TRBD1 or TRBD2 (5 bases each). The CDR3 contains 14 residues. V shed 8 bases and J shed 0 bases, with 8 bases lying between them. The CDR3 DNA follows: TGTGCCAGCGGGGGTCTCTCTGGGGCCAACGTCCTGACTTTC. Residues: CASGGLSGANVLTF.